This TCR beta chain was found in a study of T cells in Graves' hyperthyroidism and ophthalmopathy. The CDR3 has 11 amino acids. Trimming took 4 bases from V and 4 from J, leaving 4 bases between them. Germline CDR1 and CDR2: SEHNR and FQNEAQ (reference sequence). As concerns this clonotype: This may come from a read error, since a much larger clone is one base off.

TCR beta CDR3 regions were amplified from RNA transcripts. The TCR CDR3 was amplified in a first-round RT-PCR using the HTBI primer set. TCRdb re-derived calls from the multiplex PCR reads in MiXCR, one entry per CDR3 protein. Altogether approximately 640,000 distinct CDR3 sequences are present, 45% being singletons, with the ten largest covering under 8%. This clonotype originated in an adult man with Graves' disease, either hyperthyroidism or ophthalmopathy (not recorded which). The chain links TRBV7-9 to TRBJ1-1; D not resolved. What was sequenced was peripheral blood or thyroid tissue (not recorded which). DNA for the CDR3: TGTGCCAGCAGCTCCGCCACTGAAGCTTTCTTT. Its translation: CASSSATEAFF.